This passage covers 14 T cell receptor beta chains from one sample sequenced in a study of blood T cell repertoires in COVID-19. TCRdb keeps only in-frame clones here, not all; method: immunoSEQ multiplex PCR. The sample has a few hundred thousand clones; roughly 90% are singletons. Sequencing used PBMCs or T cells enriched from blood (not recorded which). The source of these receptors is an older woman who had recovered from COVID-19.

Written as DNA, the CDR3 is TGCGCCAGCAGCGGGGGAGGGGAGTATGGCTACACCTTC. Protein product: CASSGGGEYGYTF. The chain links TRBV5-1 to TRBJ1-2, with D possibly being TRBD1 (5 bases). The CDR3 runs 13 residues. V was clipped by 4 bases and J by 5 bases, with 12 bases between them. The V gene's germline CDR1 is SGHRS and CDR2 YFSETQ. The whole variable domain, remainder taken from reference TRBV5-1 and TRBJ1-2, is KAGVTQTPRYLIKTRGQQVTLSCSPISGHRSVSWYQQTPGQGLQFLFEYFSETQRNKGNFPGRFSGRQFSNSRSEMNVSTLELGDSALYLCASSGGGEYGYTFGSGTRLTVV.

The chain combines TRBV5-1 with TRBJ2-5, with TRBD2 identical over 11 bases. Trimming cost V 4 bases and J 3 bases; bases outside gene matches: 2. Looked up from germline, CDR1 is SGHRS and CDR2 is YFSETQ. CDR3 length: 14 amino acids. The CDR3 DNA is TGCGCCAGCAGCGTGGGACTAGCGGAAGAGACCCAGTACTTC. Amino acids: CASSVGLAEETQYF. Filled out from reference TRBV5-1 and TRBJ2-5, the complete variable domain reads KAGVTQTPRYLIKTRGQQVTLSCSPISGHRSVSWYQQTPGQGLQFLFEYFSETQRNKGNFPGRFSGRQFSNSRSEMNVSTLELGDSALYLCASSVGLAEETQYFGPGTRLLVL.

The chain combines TRBV3-1 (or the pseudogene TRBV3-2) with TRBJ2-7; D is unclear. This CDR3 has 12 amino acids. Germline-derived CDR1 and CDR2 are LGHDT and YNNKEL (reference sequence). With 5 bases removed from V and 0 bases from J, the gap between germline ends came to 5 bases. This CDR3 reads CASSWSSYEQYF. The CDR3, as DNA: TGTGCCAGCAGCTGGAGCTCCTACGAGCAGTACTTC.

The chain joins TRBV28 to TRBJ2-7, with a possible D match to TRBD1 (7 bases). Germline V gene sequence: CDR1 MDHEN, CDR2 SYDVKM. Trimming shortened V by 6 bases and J by 7 bases, and 19 bases separated the two germline ends. The length of the CDR3 is 14 residues. As DNA, the CDR3 is TGTGCCAGCAGGGAGGGGACAGCTGCTCGGGAGCAGTACTTC. Protein: CASREGTAAREQYF.

This sequence joins TRBV9 and TRBJ1-2; weak D call: TRBD1 (6 bases). Germline-derived CDR1 and CDR2 are SGDLS and YYNGEE. With 0 bases removed from V and 7 bases from J, the gap between germline ends came to 13 bases. The CDR3 is made up of 14 amino acids. CDR3 protein: CASSVATGSGGYTF. As DNA, the CDR3 is TGTGCCAGCAGCGTAGCGACAGGTTCCGGTGGCTACACCTTC.

Of note for this clone: Within the sample, other DNA sequences also encode this same CDR3. The chain recombines TRBV18 with TRBJ1-1, with a possible D match to TRBD1 (5 bases). Germline V gene data show CDR1 as KGHSH and CDR2 as LQKENI. V dropped 6 bases and J dropped 1 base, with 9 bases sitting between them. This CDR3 has 13 amino acids. For the CDR3, the DNA is TGTGCCAGCTCCCAGGGCCAGAACACTGAAGCTTTCTTT. It specifies CASSQGQNTEAFF. The whole variable domain, remainder taken from reference TRBV18 and TRBJ1-1, is NAGVMQNPRHLVRRRGQEARLRCSPMKGHSHVYWYRQLPEEGLKFMVYLQKENIIDESGMPKERFSAEFPKEGPSILRIQQVVRGDSAAYFCASSQGQNTEAFFGQGTRLTVV.

The gene calls are TRBV28 and TRBJ2-7; D is unresolved. Trimming stripped 6 bases from V and 2 bases from J, with 14 bases between. Looked up from germline, CDR1 is MDHEN and CDR2 is SYDVKM. The CDR3 length is 14 residues. The CDR3 DNA sequence: TGTGCCAGCAGGACACGTTTCGGAACCTACGAGCAGTACTTC. The encoded protein is CASRTRFGTYEQYF.

The gene calls are TRBV28 and TRBJ2-1; 10 nucleotides match TRBD2. CDR3 length equals 16 residues. Trimming took 3 bases from V and 4 from J; bases not matched to a gene: 6. Germline V gives CDR1 MDHEN, CDR2 SYDVKM. Written as DNA, the CDR3 is TGTGCCAGCAGTTTGGGTTCTAGCGGGGGATACAATGAGCAGTTCTTC. Its protein is CASSLGSSGGYNEQFF.

V gene TRBV2 combines with J gene TRBJ2-3; 16 nucleotides agree with TRBD2. Germline CDR1 reads SNHLY; CDR2 reads FYNNEI. After removal of 7 bases from V and 1 base from J, the junction contained 8 bases not matched to a gene. This CDR3 spans 18 amino acids. The CDR3 here is CASIQGLAGGRGTDTQYF. The CDR3 coding sequence is TGTGCCAGCATCCAGGGACTAGCGGGGGGGCGGGGCACAGATACGCAGTATTTT.

The chain joins TRBV28 to TRBJ2-4; 15 bases are shared with TRBD2. Germline CDR1 MDHEN, CDR2 SYDVKM. This CDR3 spans 18 amino acids. The ends lost 5 bases at V and 2 bases at J; junction bases unmatched: 7. CDR3 sequence reads: CASSRGLAGGGTKNIQYF. CDR3 sequence (DNA): TGTGCCAGCAGTCGGGGACTAGCGGGGGGCGGGACCAAAAACATTCAGTACTTC.

V is TRBV2 and J is TRBJ1-4; D gene uncertain. V lost 10 bases and J lost 7, with 10 bases in between. This CDR3 comprises 11 residues. Germline CDR1 and CDR2: SNHLY and FYNNEI. The CDR3 loop is CATTPGEKLFF. The CDR3 DNA reads TGTGCCACCACTCCGGGTGAAAAACTGTTTTTT.

The chain links TRBV21-1 to TRBJ1-1; whether TRBD1, the table's D call, matches the DNA was not checked. TRBV21-1 is classified as a pseudogene. This CDR3 has 14 residues. The CDR3 region is CASSTRRGIYEAFF. The CDR3 DNA reads TGTGCCAGCAGCACTCGAAGGGGGATTTATGAAGCTTTCTTT.

V and J are TRBV4-1 and TRBJ2-7; 8 bases are a match to TRBD1. Losses at the gene ends were 0 bases for V and 5 bases for J; bases not matched to a gene: 6. Germline CDR1 MGHRA, CDR2 YSYEKL. The CDR3 totals 15 residues. The CDR3 region is CASSQDRTGNNEQYF. The CDR3, as DNA: TGCGCCAGCAGCCAAGACAGGACAGGGAACAACGAGCAGTACTTC.

CDR3 residues: CASRRDSTDTQYF. The CDR3 nucleotides are TGCGCCAGCAGGCGGGACAGCACAGATACGCAGTATTTT. V usage is TRBV5-1 and J usage is TRBJ2-3; D possibly corresponds to TRBD2 (6 bases). Trimming removed 5 bases from V and 0 bases from J, with 7 bases in between. This CDR3 is built from 13 residues. CDR1 and CDR2 from the germline V gene are SGHRS and YFSETQ.